These 3 T cell receptor beta chains came from one sample sequenced in a study of blood T cell repertoires in COVID-19. Data came from immunoSEQ multiplex PCR; TCRdb stores just in-frame clones and leaves some out. The data hold some 62,000 clones, with 88% observed a single time. Sequenced input: peripheral blood. The receptors were sampled from a human donor in a cohort sampled during active COVID-19.

The V call is TRBV11-3, the J call TRBJ2-3; TRBD1 is a possible D gene (5 bases). The CDR3 is 13 amino acids. The ends were cut back, 2 bases at V and 5 bases at J, with 8 bases in the middle. Per the germline V gene, CDR1 is SGHNT and CDR2 is YENEEA. In nucleotides, the CDR3 is TGTGCCAGCAGCTTAACTCAGGGAGATACGCAGTATTTT. Translation: CASSLTQGDTQYF.

The J gene is TRBJ2-3, the V gene TRBV5-1, with D possibly being TRBD1 (6 bases). Per germline, CDR1 SGHRS and CDR2 YFSETQ. The V end lost 4 bases, the J end lost 3 bases, and 12 bases lay between the germline ends. CDR3 size: 14 residues. CDR3 sequence reads: CASSQGTSTDTQYF. CDR3 coding DNA: TGCGCCAGCAGCCAAGGGACATCGACAGATACGCAGTATTTT.

In DNA form, the CDR3 reads TGCGCCAGCAGCTTGGGAGGCGGGCCCCGGAGTATGAACACTGAAGCTTTCTTT. Translated: CASSLGGGPRSMNTEAFF. The chain joins TRBV5-1 to TRBJ1-1; unclear D gene. Trimming took 0 bases from V and 0 from J, leaving 18 bases between them. CDR3 size: 18 residues. Germline CDR1 is SGHRS and CDR2 is YFSETQ.